This T cell receptor (beta chain) was sequenced for a study of T cell repertoires in cytomegalovirus infection. This clonotype has more than one count but fewer than ten. Trimming took 7 bases from V and 4 from J; bases not matched to a gene: 4. This CDR3 has 13 residues. TCRdb called the reads again in MiXCR, with one record for every CDR3 protein. The table has more than 400,000 distinct CDR3 sequences, 26% seen once. The receptor's source is a human donor in good health (CMV status not recorded). Some clones in this sample may be carry-over from other donors' samples. The V and J genes are TRBV12-3 or TRBV12-4 and TRBJ1-5, with 7 bases fitting TRBD1. The source material was PBMCs. CDR3 in amino acids: CASTQQGNQPQHF. The CDR3 DNA sequence: TGTGCCAGCACCCAACAGGGGAATCAGCCCCAGCATTTT.